This record covers a single T cell receptor beta chain. Clones were read by immunoSEQ multiplex PCR, and TCRdb kept only the in-frame ones, dropping some. The profile shows 95,000 or so clones, 93% of them singletons. Mixed chimerism was transient after nonmyeloablative marrow transplants from related graft donors. This CDR3 has 15 amino acids. Trimming removed 3 bases at V and 0 bases at J, with 13 bases between. Germline CDR1 and CDR2: SGHRS and YFSETQ. The sample originates from a study of Tregs in tolerant kidney transplant recipients. The TCR sequence derives from a human patient who received a combined kidney and bone marrow transplant. Some T cells may have come from the graft donor. Source: CD4+ T cells from blood (PBMCs), taken 12 months after the transplant. This chain connects TRBV5-1 to TRBJ2-7, with a tentative D call TRBD1 (6 bases). CDR3 sequence: CASSSNRDSSYEQYF. CDR3 nucleotides: TGCGCCAGCAGCTCGAACAGGGATAGCTCCTACGAGCAGTACTTC.